This T cell receptor beta chain was obtained from a study of T cells in Graves' hyperthyroidism and ophthalmopathy. Germline trimming cut 5 bases from V and 8 bases from J; bases unmatched to any gene: 11. The germline gives CDR1 MDHEN, CDR2 SYDVKM. The CDR3 contains 14 residues. Patients were aged 18 to 65, had disease duration under 2 months, and had newly diagnosed hyperthyroidism. This clonotype has ten or more counts. TCR beta CDR3 regions were amplified from RNA. The TCR CDR3 was amplified in a first-round RT-PCR using the HTBI primer set. A single record per CDR3 protein comes from TCRdb applying MiXCR to the multiplex PCR reads. This sample carries more than 300,000 distinct CDR3 sequences, roughly 13% of them seen once, and the ten largest clones take roughly 9.6%.

Sequencing input: blood. J is TRBJ1-2 and V is TRBV28; 7 bases are shared with TRBD1. The TCR was taken from a woman aged 55 to 70 with Graves' hyperthyroidism. The DNA for the CDR3 is TGTGCCAGCAGTCCTGGACAGGCCGATCTCGGCTACACCTTC. Its translation: CASSPGQADLGYTF.